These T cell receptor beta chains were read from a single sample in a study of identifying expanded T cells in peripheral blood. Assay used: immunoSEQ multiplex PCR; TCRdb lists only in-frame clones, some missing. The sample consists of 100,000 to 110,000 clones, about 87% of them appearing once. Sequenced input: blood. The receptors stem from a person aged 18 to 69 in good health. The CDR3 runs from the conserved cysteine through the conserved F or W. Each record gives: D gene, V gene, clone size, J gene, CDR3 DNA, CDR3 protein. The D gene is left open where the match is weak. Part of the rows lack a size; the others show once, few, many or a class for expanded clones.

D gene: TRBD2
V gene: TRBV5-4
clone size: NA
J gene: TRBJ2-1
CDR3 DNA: TGTGCCAGCAGCTTGGGACTAGCGGGAGCCGGGGAGCAGTTCTTC
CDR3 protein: CASSLGLAGAGEQFF

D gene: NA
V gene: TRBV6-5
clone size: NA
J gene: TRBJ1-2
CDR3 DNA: TGTGCCAGCAGTTACTCCCGGTACAGCTATGGCTACACCTTC
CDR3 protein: CASSYSRYSYGYTF

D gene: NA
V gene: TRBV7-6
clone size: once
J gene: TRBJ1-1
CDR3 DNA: TGTGCCAGCAGGCAGACTACAGGCCCCGCGGAAGCTTTCTTT
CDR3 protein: CASRQTTGPAEAFF

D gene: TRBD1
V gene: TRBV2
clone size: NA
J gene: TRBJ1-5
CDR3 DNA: TGTGCCAGCAGTTCGGACAGGGGTAATCAGCCCCAGCATTTT
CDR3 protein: CASSSDRGNQPQHF

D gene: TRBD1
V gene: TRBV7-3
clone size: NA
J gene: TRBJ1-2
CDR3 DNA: TGTGCCAGCAGCGCGGGACAGGGGCCCTATGGCTACACCTTC
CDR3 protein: CASSAGQGPYGYTF

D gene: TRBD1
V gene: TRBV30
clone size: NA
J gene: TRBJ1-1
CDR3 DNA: TGTGCCCGGAGGGACACAGGGGTCACTGAAGCTTTCTTT
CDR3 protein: CARRDTGVTEAFF

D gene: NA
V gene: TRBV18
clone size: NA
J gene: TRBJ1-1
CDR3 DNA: TGTGCCAGCTCACCAGGGTTAAACACTGAAGCTTTCTTT
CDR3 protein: CASSPGLNTEAFF

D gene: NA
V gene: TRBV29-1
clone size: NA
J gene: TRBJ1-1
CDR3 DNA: TGCAGCGTTGGTCAGGGGCGGAACACTGAAGCTTTCTTT
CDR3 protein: CSVGQGRNTEAFF

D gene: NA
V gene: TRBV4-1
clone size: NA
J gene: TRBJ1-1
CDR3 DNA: TGCGCCAGCAGCCGCGCAGGGCCAGTGGACACTGAAGCTTTCTTT
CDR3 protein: CASSRAGPVDTEAFF

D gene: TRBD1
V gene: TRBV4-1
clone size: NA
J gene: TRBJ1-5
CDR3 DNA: TGCGCCAGCAGCCAATACGCGGGACAGATCTCTCAGCCCCAGCATTTT
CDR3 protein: CASSQYAGQISQPQHF

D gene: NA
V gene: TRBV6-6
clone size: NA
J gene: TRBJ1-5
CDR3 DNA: TGTGCCAGCAGTTACTCGCTCGGGATTATTAATCAGCCCCAGCATTTT
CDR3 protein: CASSYSLGIINQPQHF

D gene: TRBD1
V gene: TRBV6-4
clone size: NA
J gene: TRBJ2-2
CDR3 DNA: TGTGCCAGCACCGTCCCGGGACAGGGGGCCATGGGGACCGGGGAGCTGTTTTTT
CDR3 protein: CASTVPGQGAMGTGELFF

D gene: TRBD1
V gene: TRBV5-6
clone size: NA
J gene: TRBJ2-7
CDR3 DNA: TGTGCCAGCAACAAACACCCGGGACAGGGGACCTACGAGCAGTACTTC
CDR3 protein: CASNKHPGQGTYEQYF

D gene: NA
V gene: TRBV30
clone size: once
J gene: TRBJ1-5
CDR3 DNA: TGTGCCTGGGCGGGACATGACAATCAGCCCCAGCATTTT
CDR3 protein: CAWAGHDNQPQHF

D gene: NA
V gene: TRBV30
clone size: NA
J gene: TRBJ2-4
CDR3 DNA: TGTGCCTGGAGTAGAACAGGGTGGGCCAAAAACATTCAGTACTTC
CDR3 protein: CAWSRTGWAKNIQYF

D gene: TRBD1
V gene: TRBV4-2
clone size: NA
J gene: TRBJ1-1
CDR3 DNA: TGTGCCAGCAGCCAAGATATGGGACAGGGGTCTGAAGCTTTCTTT
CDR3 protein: CASSQDMGQGSEAFF

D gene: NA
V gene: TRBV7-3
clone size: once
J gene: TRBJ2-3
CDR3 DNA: TGTGCCAGCAGCTTAAGAGGGGACGATACGCAGTATTTT
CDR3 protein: CASSLRGDDTQYF

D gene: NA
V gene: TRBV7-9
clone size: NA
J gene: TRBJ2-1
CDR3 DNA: TGTGCCAGCAGCTTCACCCTTACTTCCTACAATGAGCAGTTCTTC
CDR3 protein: CASSFTLTSYNEQFF

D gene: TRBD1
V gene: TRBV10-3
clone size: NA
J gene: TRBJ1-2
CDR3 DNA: TGTGCCATCAGTCCAGGACAGGAGAGATATGGCTACACCTTC
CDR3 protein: CAISPGQERYGYTF

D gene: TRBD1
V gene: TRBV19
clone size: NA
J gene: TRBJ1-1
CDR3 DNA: TGTGCCAGTAGCCCCGCCCGACGACAGGGGAACTCTGAAGCTTTCTTT
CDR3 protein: CASSPARRQGNSEAFF

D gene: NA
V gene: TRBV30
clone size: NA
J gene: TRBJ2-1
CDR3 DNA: TGTGCCTGGAGTTTTGGGAGCTCCTACAATGAGCAGTTCTTC
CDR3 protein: CAWSFGSSYNEQFF

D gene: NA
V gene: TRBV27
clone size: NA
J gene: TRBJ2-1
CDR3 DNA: TGTGCCAGCAGCGGACAGAGCTCCTACAATGAGCAGTTCTTC
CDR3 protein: CASSGQSSYNEQFF

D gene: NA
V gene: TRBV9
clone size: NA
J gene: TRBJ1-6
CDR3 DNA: TGTGCCAGCAGCCCAGGATTACTTAACAGGGATGGGAATTCACCCCTCCACTTT
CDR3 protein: CASSPGLLNRDGNSPLHF

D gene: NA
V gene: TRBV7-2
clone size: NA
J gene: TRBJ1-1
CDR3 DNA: TGTGCCAGCAGCGGCCGCCCGGGCCTGAGGACTGAAGCTTTCTTT
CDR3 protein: CASSGRPGLRTEAFF

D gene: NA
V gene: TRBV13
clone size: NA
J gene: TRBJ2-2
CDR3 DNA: TGTGCCAGCAGCCAAAGCGGGCAGACGAACACCGGGGAGCTGTTTTTT
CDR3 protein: CASSQSGQTNTGELFF

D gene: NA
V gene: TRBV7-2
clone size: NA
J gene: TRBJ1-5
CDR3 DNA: TGTGCCAGCAGCTTAGTGGACAGTCGTGCCGGCAATCAGCCCCAGCATTTT
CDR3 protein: CASSLVDSRAGNQPQHF

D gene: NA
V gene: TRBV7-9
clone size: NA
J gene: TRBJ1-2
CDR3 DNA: TGTGCCAGCAGCGGTTTGGGGGATGGCTACACCTTC
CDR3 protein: CASSGLGDGYTF

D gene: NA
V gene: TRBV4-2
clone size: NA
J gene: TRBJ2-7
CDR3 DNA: TGTGCCAGCAGCCAAGACGGCCAGGGCTTAATGGAGCAGTACTTC
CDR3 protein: CASSQDGQGLMEQYF

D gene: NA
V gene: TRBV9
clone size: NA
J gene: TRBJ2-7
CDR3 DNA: TGTGCCAGCAGCGTAGGCCTTGGGGAGACCTACGAGCAGTACTTC
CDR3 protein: CASSVGLGETYEQYF

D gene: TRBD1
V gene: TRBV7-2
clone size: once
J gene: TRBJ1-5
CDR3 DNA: TGTGCCAGCAGCCCAGACAGGGGGCGGAATCAGCCCCAGCATTTT
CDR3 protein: CASSPDRGRNQPQHF

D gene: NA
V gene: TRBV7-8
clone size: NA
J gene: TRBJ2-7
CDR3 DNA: TGTGCCAGCAGCTTAGACCGGACAGAGACCTACGAGCAGTACTTC
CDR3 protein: CASSLDRTETYEQYF

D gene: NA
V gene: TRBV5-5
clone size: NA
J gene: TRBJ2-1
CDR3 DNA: TGTGCCAGCAGCTTGGATACAGGGTCAAGCTCCTACAATGAGCAGTTCTTC
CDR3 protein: CASSLDTGSSSYNEQFF

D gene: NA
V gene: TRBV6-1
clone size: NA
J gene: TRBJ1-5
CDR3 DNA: TGTGCCAGCAGTGAAATTTATAGCGGCAATCAGCCCCAGCATTTT
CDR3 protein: CASSEIYSGNQPQHF

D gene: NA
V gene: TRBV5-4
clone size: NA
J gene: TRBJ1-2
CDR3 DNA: TGTGCCAGCAGCTTGATAGGACACTTTAACTATGGCTACACCTTC
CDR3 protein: CASSLIGHFNYGYTF

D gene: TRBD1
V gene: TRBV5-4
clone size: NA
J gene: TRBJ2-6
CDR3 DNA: TGTGCCAGCAGCGCAACAGGGGCTGGGGCCAACGTCCTGACTTTC
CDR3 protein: CASSATGAGANVLTF

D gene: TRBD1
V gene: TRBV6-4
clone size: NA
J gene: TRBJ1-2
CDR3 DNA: TGTGCCAGCAGGGAGGACAGGGGTTATGGCTACACCTTC
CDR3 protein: CASREDRGYGYTF

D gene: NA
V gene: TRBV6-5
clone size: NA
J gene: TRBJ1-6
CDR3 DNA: TGTGCCAGCAGTTACGGAAGACGGGAGCCACCCCTCCACTTT
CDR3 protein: CASSYGRREPPLHF

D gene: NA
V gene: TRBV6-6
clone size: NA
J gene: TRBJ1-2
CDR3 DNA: TGTGCCAGCAGTTACTCGATAACGGGGACTCTGGAAGGCTACACCTTC
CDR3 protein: CASSYSITGTLEGYTF

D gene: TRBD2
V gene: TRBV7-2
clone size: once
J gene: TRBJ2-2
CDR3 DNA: TGTGCCAGCAGCCCTATCCGCGGGAGTGCCGGGGAGCTGTTTTTT
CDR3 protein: CASSPIRGSAGELFF

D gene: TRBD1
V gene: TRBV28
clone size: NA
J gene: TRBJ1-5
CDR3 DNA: TGTGCCAGCAGACCGACAGGGGCAAATCAGCCCCAGCATTTT
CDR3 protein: CASRPTGANQPQHF

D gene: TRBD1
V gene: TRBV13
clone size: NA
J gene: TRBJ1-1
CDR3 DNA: TGTGCCAGCAGCTCCTACCGGGACAGGGGTCACGTTGTGGCTTTCTTT
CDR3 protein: CASSSYRDRGHVVAFF

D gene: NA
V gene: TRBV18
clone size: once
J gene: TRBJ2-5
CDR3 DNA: TGTGCCAGCTCACTCCAACAGGGTGCCCCGGAGACCCAGTACTTC
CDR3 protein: CASSLQQGAPETQYF

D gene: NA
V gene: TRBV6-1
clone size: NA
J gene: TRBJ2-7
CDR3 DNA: TGTGCCAGCAGTGAAGGCCCCGACTACGAGCAGTACTTC
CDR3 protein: CASSEGPDYEQYF

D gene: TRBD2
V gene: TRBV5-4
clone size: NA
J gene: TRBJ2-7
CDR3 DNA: TGTGCCAGCAGCCTAGCGGGGGGGCGCGAGCAGTACTTC
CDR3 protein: CASSLAGGREQYF

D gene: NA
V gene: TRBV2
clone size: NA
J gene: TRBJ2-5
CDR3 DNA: TGTGCCAGCAGTGAAGGGGGGGCCGGTGAGACCCAGTACTTC
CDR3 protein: CASSEGGAGETQYF

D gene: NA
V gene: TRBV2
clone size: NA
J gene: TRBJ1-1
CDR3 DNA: TGTGCCAGCAGGCAAACAGCCCTGAGCACTGAAGCTTTCTTT
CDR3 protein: CASRQTALSTEAFF

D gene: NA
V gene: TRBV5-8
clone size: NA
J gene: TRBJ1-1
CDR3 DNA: TGTGCCAGCGGCCACAACAGGGTGTCGGGCACTGAAGCTTTCTTT
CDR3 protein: CASGHNRVSGTEAFF

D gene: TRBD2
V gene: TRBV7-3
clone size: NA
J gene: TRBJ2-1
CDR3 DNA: TGTGCCAGCAGCTTAAGCGGGACTAGCGGGAGCAATGAGCAGTTCTTC
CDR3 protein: CASSLSGTSGSNEQFF

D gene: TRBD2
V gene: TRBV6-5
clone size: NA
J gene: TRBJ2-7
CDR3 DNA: TGTGCCAGCAGTAAAACCGGGACTAGCGACATGTCTAACTTC
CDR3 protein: CASSKTGTSDMSNF

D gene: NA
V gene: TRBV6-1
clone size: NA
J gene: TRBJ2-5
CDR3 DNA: TGTGCCAGCAGTGAAGGTTGGCAGCAAGAGACCCAGTACTTC
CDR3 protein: CASSEGWQQETQYF

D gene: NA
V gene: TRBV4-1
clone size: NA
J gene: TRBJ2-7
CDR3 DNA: TGCGCCAGCAGTTCTGGGAATCGAGGCGAGCAGTACTTC
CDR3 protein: CASSSGNRGEQYF

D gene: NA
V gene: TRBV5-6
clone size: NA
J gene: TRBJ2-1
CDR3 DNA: TGTGCCAGCAGCTTGATTTTGGGTGAGCAGTTCTTC
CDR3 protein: CASSLILGEQFF